The rows below give T cell receptor beta chains drawn from one sample of a study of shared clonotypes between healthy human individuals. Assay: immunoSEQ multiplex PCR; the TCRdb copy retains only in-frame clones and omits some. The data contain some 2,000,000 clones, roughly 95% of them singletons. The sample consisted of naive CD4+ T cells sorted from blood. The origin of the receptors is a man aged 18-30 years in good health. CDR3s include the opening cysteine and the closing phenylalanine or tryptophan. A D gene is named only where the DNA matches it firmly. Not every row has a clone size; where given, it reads once, few, many or a size class.

cdr3_nt: TGTGCCTGGAGTGTATCCGACTATGGCTACACCTTC
cdr3_aa: CAWSVSDYGYTF
clone_size: .
j_call: TRBJ1-2
d_call: .
v_call: TRBV30

cdr3_nt: TGTGCCAGCAGCGTAGATGCTCGGATAGATTCAAACACTGAAGCTTTCTTT
cdr3_aa: CASSVDARIDSNTEAFF
clone_size: once
j_call: TRBJ1-1
d_call: .
v_call: TRBV9

cdr3_nt: TGTGCCAGCGGGTTCGGTCCGGAAGTCGACATGAACACTGAAGCTTTCTTT
cdr3_aa: CASGFGPEVDMNTEAFF
clone_size: .
j_call: TRBJ1-1
d_call: .
v_call: TRBV7-9

cdr3_nt: TGTGCCAGCAGCTTAGAGTCCCGTGGATACGGACCAACGGCCTACGAGCAGTACTTC
cdr3_aa: CASSLESRGYGPTAYEQYF
clone_size: .
j_call: TRBJ2-7
d_call: .
v_call: TRBV13

cdr3_nt: TGCGCCAGCAGCTTGGACAGGGTATACAATGAGCAGTTCTTC
cdr3_aa: CASSLDRVYNEQFF
clone_size: .
j_call: TRBJ2-1
d_call: .
v_call: TRBV5-1

cdr3_nt: TGTGCCAGCAGCCCGTCCTCTAGCACAGATACGCAGTATTTT
cdr3_aa: CASSPSSSTDTQYF
clone_size: few
j_call: TRBJ2-3
d_call: .
v_call: TRBV25-1

cdr3_nt: TGTGCCAGCAGCCCCAGGACAGGGACAGAGACCCAGTACTTC
cdr3_aa: CASSPRTGTETQYF
clone_size: .
j_call: TRBJ2-5
d_call: TRBD1
v_call: TRBV7-2

cdr3_nt: TGTGCCCTCAGGGAGCCGGGCAATCAGCCCCAGCATTTT
cdr3_aa: CALREPGNQPQHF
clone_size: .
j_call: TRBJ1-5
d_call: .
v_call: TRBV6-7

cdr3_nt: TGTGCCAGCAGCTTGTCGTCCGACTCACCCCTCCACTTT
cdr3_aa: CASSLSSDSPLHF
clone_size: once
j_call: TRBJ1-6
d_call: .
v_call: TRBV7-9

cdr3_nt: TGCAGCGTTGAGTATACCCTGGGCGAGCAGTACTTC
cdr3_aa: CSVEYTLGEQYF
clone_size: .
j_call: TRBJ2-7
d_call: .
v_call: TRBV29-1

cdr3_nt: TGTGCCAGCAGCCTTAGGGTGGGGCTGGGGGAGACCCAGTACTTC
cdr3_aa: CASSLRVGLGETQYF
clone_size: .
j_call: TRBJ2-5
d_call: .
v_call: TRBV5-6

cdr3_nt: TGTGCCAGCTCACCACTTTTCGGGGGTAATGAAAAACTGTTTTTT
cdr3_aa: CASSPLFGGNEKLFF
clone_size: .
j_call: TRBJ1-4
d_call: .
v_call: TRBV18

cdr3_nt: TGTGCCAGCAGGGGCACTGAAGCTTTCTTT
cdr3_aa: CASRGTEAFF
clone_size: .
j_call: TRBJ1-1
d_call: .
v_call: TRBV7-9

cdr3_nt: TGTGCCTGGTGCAGGGAGGAGTATTCACCCCTCCACTTT
cdr3_aa: CAWCREEYSPLHF
clone_size: .
j_call: TRBJ1-6
d_call: .
v_call: TRBV30

cdr3_nt: TGTGCCAGCAGCCCAAGCCCTGACAATGAGCAGTTCTTC
cdr3_aa: CASSPSPDNEQFF
clone_size: .
j_call: TRBJ2-1
d_call: .
v_call: TRBV12-1

cdr3_nt: TGTGCCAGCTCACCACCCGGCCCGGGGACAACTAATGAAAAACTGTTTTTT
cdr3_aa: CASSPPGPGTTNEKLFF
clone_size: .
j_call: TRBJ1-4
d_call: .
v_call: TRBV18

cdr3_nt: TGTGCCAGCAGCCCCACCTCGAGGGGGAGACAGCCCCAGCATTTT
cdr3_aa: CASSPTSRGRQPQHF
clone_size: .
j_call: TRBJ1-5
d_call: .
v_call: TRBV7-2

cdr3_nt: TGTGCCAGCAGCCGAGAGTCAAACACTGAAGCTTTCTTT
cdr3_aa: CASSRESNTEAFF
clone_size: .
j_call: TRBJ1-1
d_call: .
v_call: TRBV11-3

cdr3_nt: TGTGCCAGCTCCCTCGGACAGACCTACGAGCAGTACTTC
cdr3_aa: CASSLGQTYEQYF
clone_size: .
j_call: TRBJ2-7
d_call: .
v_call: TRBV18

cdr3_nt: TGTGCCATAGGGGGGACTAGCGTCTCAGATACGCAGTATTTT
cdr3_aa: CAIGGTSVSDTQYF
clone_size: .
j_call: TRBJ2-3
d_call: TRBD2
v_call: TRBV10-3

cdr3_nt: TGTGCCAGCAGCTCAACAGGTGGGGATGAAAAACTGTTTTTT
cdr3_aa: CASSSTGGDEKLFF
clone_size: .
j_call: TRBJ1-4
d_call: .
v_call: TRBV5-6

cdr3_nt: TGTGCCAGCAGCCCCGGGGGTACGGCCGGGGTCCCCCTCCACTTT
cdr3_aa: CASSPGGTAGVPLHF
clone_size: once
j_call: TRBJ1-6
d_call: .
v_call: TRBV7-9

cdr3_nt: TGTGCCAGCAAAGAACAGGGACGAGTAAACTATGGCTACACCTTC
cdr3_aa: CASKEQGRVNYGYTF
clone_size: .
j_call: TRBJ1-2
d_call: .
v_call: TRBV28

cdr3_nt: TGTGCCAGCAGAACACCGGGGACTGAAAAACTGTTTTTT
cdr3_aa: CASRTPGTEKLFF
clone_size: .
j_call: TRBJ1-4
d_call: .
v_call: TRBV7-9

cdr3_nt: TGTGCCAGCAATATAAAGGGGTCCTACGAGCAGTACTTC
cdr3_aa: CASNIKGSYEQYF
clone_size: .
j_call: TRBJ2-7
d_call: .
v_call: TRBV6-5

cdr3_nt: TGTGCCAGCTCACCACCGCCAGGGAGGGATACGCAGTATTTT
cdr3_aa: CASSPPPGRDTQYF
clone_size: .
j_call: TRBJ2-3
d_call: .
v_call: TRBV18

cdr3_nt: TGTGCCAGCAGGGAGGACAGGGTCCCTGGAAACACCATATATTTT
cdr3_aa: CASREDRVPGNTIYF
clone_size: .
j_call: TRBJ1-3
d_call: TRBD1
v_call: TRBV2

cdr3_nt: TGTGCCAGCAGGCCATCGGGGGGAAGCGACAATGAGCAGTTCTTC
cdr3_aa: CASRPSGGSDNEQFF
clone_size: .
j_call: TRBJ2-1
d_call: TRBD2
v_call: TRBV6-5

cdr3_nt: TGTGCCAGCGATGGGAGGACGCCTGGGGCCAACGTCCTGACTTTC
cdr3_aa: CASDGRTPGANVLTF
clone_size: .
j_call: TRBJ2-6
d_call: .
v_call: TRBV6-8

cdr3_nt: TGTGCCAGCAAGCTAGAGGCAGATACGCAGTATTTT
cdr3_aa: CASKLEADTQYF
clone_size: .
j_call: TRBJ2-3
d_call: .
v_call: TRBV2

cdr3_nt: TGTGCCAGCAGTTTATACGATCGCAATCAGCCCCAGCATTTT
cdr3_aa: CASSLYDRNQPQHF
clone_size: .
j_call: TRBJ1-5
d_call: .
v_call: TRBV28

cdr3_nt: TGTGCCAGCAGCTTAGCAAGGACTAGCGGCCAAGAGACCCAGTACTTC
cdr3_aa: CASSLARTSGQETQYF
clone_size: .
j_call: TRBJ2-5
d_call: TRBD2
v_call: TRBV7-2

cdr3_nt: TGTGCCAGCAGCTTACCGGGCGGGAGCTCCTACGAGCAGTACTTC
cdr3_aa: CASSLPGGSSYEQYF
clone_size: .
j_call: TRBJ2-7
d_call: TRBD2
v_call: TRBV7-2

cdr3_nt: TGCGCCAGCAGCCAACCGGGACGGGTTTTGAGGCAGTACTTC
cdr3_aa: CASSQPGRVLRQYF
clone_size: .
j_call: TRBJ2-5
d_call: .
v_call: TRBV4-1

cdr3_nt: TGTGCCAGCAGTCGAGCGGGGGCCAATGAGCAGTTCTTC
cdr3_aa: CASSRAGANEQFF
clone_size: once
j_call: TRBJ2-1
d_call: TRBD2
v_call: TRBV6-1

cdr3_nt: TGTGCCAGCAGTAAGGGGCAAGGAGAGACCCAGTACTTC
cdr3_aa: CASSKGQGETQYF
clone_size: .
j_call: TRBJ2-5
d_call: .
v_call: TRBV2

cdr3_nt: TGTGCCAGCAGCTCCGGGACAGGGAGCGGCAATCAGCCCCAGCATTTT
cdr3_aa: CASSSGTGSGNQPQHF
clone_size: .
j_call: TRBJ1-5
d_call: TRBD1
v_call: TRBV6-6

cdr3_nt: TGCGCCAGCAGCTTGGTGACTAGCGGGGGCGAGCAGTACTTC
cdr3_aa: CASSLVTSGGEQYF
clone_size: .
j_call: TRBJ2-7
d_call: TRBD2
v_call: TRBV5-1

cdr3_nt: TGCGCCAGCAGCTCCCTGACTAGCGGGGGGCGTACAGATACGCAGTATTTT
cdr3_aa: CASSSLTSGGRTDTQYF
clone_size: .
j_call: TRBJ2-3
d_call: TRBD2
v_call: TRBV5-1